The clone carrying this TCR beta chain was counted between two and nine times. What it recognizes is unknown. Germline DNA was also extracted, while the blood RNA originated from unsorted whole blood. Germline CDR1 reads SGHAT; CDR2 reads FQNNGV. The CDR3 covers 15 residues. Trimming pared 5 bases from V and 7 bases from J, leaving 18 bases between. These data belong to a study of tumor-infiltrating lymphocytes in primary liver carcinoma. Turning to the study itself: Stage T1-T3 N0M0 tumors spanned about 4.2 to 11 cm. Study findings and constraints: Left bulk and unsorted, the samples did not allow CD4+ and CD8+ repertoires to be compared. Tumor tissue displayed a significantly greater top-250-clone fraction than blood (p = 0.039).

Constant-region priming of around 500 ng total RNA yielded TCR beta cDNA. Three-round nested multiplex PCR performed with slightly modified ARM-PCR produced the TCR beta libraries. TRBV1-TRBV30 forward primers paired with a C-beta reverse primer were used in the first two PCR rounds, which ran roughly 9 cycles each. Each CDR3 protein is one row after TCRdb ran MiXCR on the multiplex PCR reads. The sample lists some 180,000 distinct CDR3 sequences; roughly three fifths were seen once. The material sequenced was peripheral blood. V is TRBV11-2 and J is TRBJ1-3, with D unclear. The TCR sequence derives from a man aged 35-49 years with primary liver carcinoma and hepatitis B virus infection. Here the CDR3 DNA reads TGTGCCAGCAGCAACCACCGGGAAAGAGAGAACACCATATATTTT. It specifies CASSNHRERENTIYF. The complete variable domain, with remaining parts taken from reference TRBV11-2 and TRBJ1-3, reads EAGVAQSPRYKIIEKRQSVAFWCNPISGHATLYWYQQILGQGPKLLIQFQNNGVVDDSQLPKDRFSAERLKGVDSTLKIQPAKLEDSAVYLCASSNHRERENTIYFGEGSWLTVV.